The present TCR beta chain was sequenced within a study of regulatory T cells in long-lasting Graves disease. This clonotype was found a few times. Its antigen is still unknown. Both iRepertoire HTBI primers and Arm-PCR of CDR3 regions were used to build the TCR beta libraries. In the study's own analysis: Looking across samples, the authors found 62 TRBV and 14 TRBJ segments. TCRdb reprocessed the multiplex PCR reads with MiXCR, giving one entry per CDR3 protein. V and J calls and clone size were set by TCRdb, not the authors. This sample has 310,000 or so distinct CDR3 sequences; around 23% occur once, and the top ten carry approximately 53%. Documented time point: persistent/refractory GD, antithyroid drugs over 5 years with positive TRAb. Extracted RNA from PBMCs served as the source of the TCR library. V was cut by 1 base and J by 4 bases, with 8 bases left in between. The germline V gene has CDR1 GTSNPN and CDR2 SVGIG (reference sequence). There are 13 residues in the CDR3.

The study's findings and limits: New patients shared approximately 970 public clonotypes, and persistent patients shared more, with 2,741. Persistent disease preferred TRBV28, TRBJ1-2 and TRBJ2-5.

The chain is built from TRBV30 and TRBJ1-5; maybe TRBD1 (5 bases). The origin of this receptor is a female donor with Graves disease. The sequenced sample was peripheral blood mononuclear cells (PBMCs), obtained when the disease was refractory, from a patient treated with antithyroid drugs. CDR3 DNA: TGTGCCTGGAGTGGACAGCTGAATCAGCCCCAGCATTTT. Amino acid sequence: CAWSGQLNQPQHF.